The rows below give T cell receptor beta chains drawn from one sample of a study of T cell repertoires in cytomegalovirus infection. TCRdb passed the reads through MiXCR, listing each CDR3 protein once. The table shows about 230,000 distinct CDR3 sequences, with approximately 22% occurring only once. The sequenced sample was CD8+ T cells from PBMCs. The receptors originated from a human donor in good health (CMV status not recorded). Some clones in this sample may be carry-over from other donors' samples. Each CDR3 is given with its conserved first and last residue. The D gene is left open where the match is weak. Some rows mark clone size as missing; the rest say once, few, many or name a class of expanded clone.

TRBJ2-5 TRBV20-1 few NA TGCAGTGCTCGAGTTTCTACCCAGGTGTGGCGAGAGACCCAGTACTTC CSARVSTQVWRETQYF
TRBJ1-4 TRBV4-1 NA NA TGCGCCAGCAGCCAAGCTGAACAGAGATACGAAAAACTGTTTTTT CASSQAEQRYEKLFF
TRBJ1-3 TRBV2 NA TRBD1 TGTGCCAGCAGCCGGGGACAGAGCTCTGGAAACACCATATATTTT CASSRGQSSGNTIYF
TRBJ2-4 TRBV29-1 NA TRBD1 TGCAGCGTTGAAGGGACAGGGGAAACCAAAAACATTCAGTACTTC CSVEGTGETKNIQYF
TRBJ2-1 TRBV6-1 few TRBD2 TGTGCCACCCTAGCGGGGGGGCCCCGTGGCAATGAGCAGTTCTTC CATLAGGPRGNEQFF
TRBJ1-2 TRBV20-1 NA TRBD1 TGCAGTGCTAGAGATCTTTTGACAGGGAACTATGGCTACACCTTC CSARDLLTGNYGYTF
TRBJ2-7 TRBV7-7 few NA TGTGCCAGCAGCTTAATGCCGGATTTGACCTACGAGCAGTACTTC CASSLMPDLTYEQYF
TRBJ1-2 TRBV12-3/TRBV12-4 NA NA TGTGCCAGCAGCGACGGGCTTTCTGGAGGCTACACCTTC CASSDGLSGGYTF
TRBJ2-7 TRBV7-9 few NA TGTGCCAGCAGCCCCCCAAGGACGGAGACTTACGAGCAGTACTTC CASSPPRTETYEQYF
TRBJ2-5 TRBV7-8 many TRBD2 TGTGCCAGCAGCTTGTTAGCGGGGTTAGACGAGACCCAGTACTTC CASSLLAGLDETQYF
TRBJ2-7 TRBV5-6 few NA TGTGCCAGCAGCTACCGGACCGTCTACGAGCAGTACTTC CASSYRTVYEQYF
TRBJ2-1 TRBV28 many TRBD1 TGTGCCAGCAGTTTAATAGGGACAGCATACAATGAGCAGTTCTTC CASSLIGTAYNEQFF
TRBJ2-7 TRBV27 few NA TGTGCCAGCTCATTAGCTCCGCTTTACGAGCAGTACTTC CASSLAPLYEQYF
TRBJ2-3 TRBV15 NA NA TGTGCCACCAGCGGGGTTTGGAGCACAGATACGCAGTATTTT CATSGVWSTDTQYF
TRBJ2-5 TRBV10-3 few NA TGTGCCATCAGCCCCGGGGACCAAGAGACCCAGTACTTC CAISPGDQETQYF
TRBJ1-1 TRBV2 few NA TGTGCCAGCCTGGAGAACACTGAAGCTTTCTTT CASLENTEAFF
TRBJ2-7 TRBV7-8 many TRBD2 TGTGCCAGCAGCTCCACTAGCGTCTACGAGCAGTACTTC CASSSTSVYEQYF
TRBJ2-1 TRBV7-8 few TRBD2 TGTGCCAGCAGCTTAGAGCGGGGTACATTGGATGAGCAGTTCTTC CASSLERGTLDEQFF
TRBJ1-1 TRBV2 NA NA TGTGCCAGCAGTGAAGTAAGGGGAAGGACTGAAGCTTTCTTT CASSEVRGRTEAFF
TRBJ2-2 TRBV7-8 many NA TGTGCCAGCAGCTTAGGAGGGGGTGCGAACACCGGGGAGCTGTTTTTT CASSLGGGANTGELFF
TRBJ2-1 TRBV6-2/TRBV6-3 few NA TGTGCCAGCGGGGACCGTGCCTACAATGAGCAGTTCTTC CASGDRAYNEQFF
TRBJ2-3 TRBV19 few TRBD1 TGTGCCAGTAGTACCCCGGACAGGGGTCGGCTGACAGATACGCAGTATTTT CASSTPDRGRLTDTQYF
TRBJ2-1 TRBV4-1 once NA TGCGCCAGCAGCCGGCTAGCGAACCTCAATGAGCAGTTCTTC CASSRLANLNEQFF
TRBJ2-3 TRBV7-9 NA NA TGTGCCAGCAGCTTAGAACAGATCACAGATACGCAGTATTTT CASSLEQITDTQYF
TRBJ2-3 TRBV7-2 many NA TGTGCCAGCAGCCCCACTACTCTGTGGGCAGATACGCAGTATTTT CASSPTTLWADTQYF
TRBJ2-5 TRBV12-3/TRBV12-4 NA NA TGTGCCAGCAGTTTACCCGGCGGCCAAGAGACCCAGTACTTC CASSLPGGQETQYF
TRBJ1-1 TRBV4-1 few NA TGCGCCAGCAGCCAAACCCCCCCGGGATTCATGAACACTGAAGCTTTCTTT CASSQTPPGFMNTEAFF
TRBJ1-5 TRBV20-1 NA NA TGCAGTGCCTCGGACCTGTGGAGCAATCAGCCCCAGCATTTT CSASDLWSNQPQHF
TRBJ2-7 TRBV20-1 few NA TGCAGTGCGCCTGACAGAAACTACGAGCAGTACTTC CSAPDRNYEQYF
TRBJ2-7 TRBV20-1 few TRBD2 TGCAGTGCGGATACGGGGGGGGCCTACGAGCAGTACTTC CSADTGGAYEQYF
TRBJ2-5 TRBV28 many TRBD2 TGTGCCAGCAGGACTAGCGGAGAAGAGACCCAGTACTTC CASRTSGEETQYF
TRBJ2-3 TRBV5-1 NA NA TGCGCCAGCAGCTCAACTGACAGCACAGATACGCAGTATTTT CASSSTDSTDTQYF
TRBJ1-4 TRBV4-1 few NA TGCGCCAGCAGCTCCGACCCATCGGGACTGAGTAATGAAAAACTGTTTTTT CASSSDPSGLSNEKLFF
TRBJ2-7 TRBV20-1 NA TRBD1 TGCAGTGCTAGGACTTTGGACAGGGGCTTCGAGCAGTACTTC CSARTLDRGFEQYF
TRBJ1-2 TRBV27 few TRBD1 TGTGCCAGCAGGTCAGGGGGTCAAGACGGCTACACCTTC CASRSGGQDGYTF
TRBJ1-1 TRBV4-2 many NA TGTGCCAGCAGCCAAGAATGGGGGGCGACCACTGAAGCTTTCTTT CASSQEWGATTEAFF
TRBJ2-1 TRBV28 NA TRBD2 TGTGCCAGCAGGATCACAAGCGGGGGGAAGAATGAGCAGTTCTTC CASRITSGGKNEQFF
TRBJ2-1 TRBV6-6 few NA TGTGCCAGCAGTTACGATCGACAGGAGGGAGGAGATGAGCAGTTCTTC CASSYDRQEGGDEQFF
TRBJ1-4 TRBV29-1 few NA TGCAGCACCCTGGACAGCCTTAATGAAAAACTGTTTTTT CSTLDSLNEKLFF
TRBJ2-3 TRBV7-2 few TRBD2 TGTGCCAGCAGCCCTTTCATTCTGACTAGCGCAGATACGCAGTATTTT CASSPFILTSADTQYF
TRBJ1-2 TRBV6-8 NA TRBD1 TGTGCCAGCAGTTACCAAGGACAGGATTCTCTGGTCTATGGCTACACCTTC CASSYQGQDSLVYGYTF
TRBJ2-1 TRBV20-1 few TRBD2 TGCAAGGGAACTAGCGGCAATTACAATGAGCAGTTCTTC CKGTSGNYNEQFF
TRBJ2-1 TRBV25-1 few TRBD1 TGTGCCAGCTGGGGACAGGAGGGGCTTTACAATGAGCAGTTCTTC CASWGQEGLYNEQFF
TRBJ1-1 TRBV12-3/TRBV12-4 many NA TGTGCCAGCAGTTTCGTCCAAAACACTGAAGCTTTCTTT CASSFVQNTEAFF
TRBJ2-2 TRBV7-9 few NA TGTGCCAGCAGCTTAGCGCTCGGGGAGGCCGGGGAGCTGTTTTTT CASSLALGEAGELFF
TRBJ1-1 TRBV19 NA NA TGTGCCAGTAGCCGAAAGCCGGGACAAGTTTACACTGAAGCTTTCTTT CASSRKPGQVYTEAFF
TRBJ1-1 TRBV12-3/TRBV12-4 NA NA TGTGCCAGCAGCCCTGACGGGTACAGTGAAGCTTTCTTT CASSPDGYSEAFF
TRBJ2-7 TRBV20-1 few NA TGCAGTGCTAGAGATCTAGACAGACCCGAATACGAGCAGTACTTC CSARDLDRPEYEQYF
TRBJ1-2 TRBV19 few TRBD1 TGTGCCAGTACCACCGGGACAGGGAGGGAGCGTAACTATGGCTACACCTTC CASTTGTGRERNYGYTF
TRBJ1-1 TRBV20-1 NA NA TGCAGTGCTAGAGATATCGGGCTGAACACTGAAGCTTTCTTT CSARDIGLNTEAFF
TRBJ2-3 TRBV4-1 NA NA TGCGCCAGCAGCCAACCAGGGAGCACAGATACGCAGTATTTT CASSQPGSTDTQYF